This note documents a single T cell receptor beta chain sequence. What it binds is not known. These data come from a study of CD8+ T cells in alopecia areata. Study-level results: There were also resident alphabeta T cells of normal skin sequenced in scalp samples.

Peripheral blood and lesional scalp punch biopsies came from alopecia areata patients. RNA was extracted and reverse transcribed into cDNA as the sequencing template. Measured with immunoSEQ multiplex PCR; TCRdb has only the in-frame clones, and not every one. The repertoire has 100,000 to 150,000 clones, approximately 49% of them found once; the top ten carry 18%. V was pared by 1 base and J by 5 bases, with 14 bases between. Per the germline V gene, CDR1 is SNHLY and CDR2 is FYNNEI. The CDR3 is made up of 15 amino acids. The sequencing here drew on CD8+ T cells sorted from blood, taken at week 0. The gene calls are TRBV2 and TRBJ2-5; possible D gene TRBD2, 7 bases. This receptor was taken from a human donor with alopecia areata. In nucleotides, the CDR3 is TGTGCCAGCAGTGAAGGCGGGGGCGTTAGGGAGACCCAGTACTTC. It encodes CASSEGGGVRETQYF.